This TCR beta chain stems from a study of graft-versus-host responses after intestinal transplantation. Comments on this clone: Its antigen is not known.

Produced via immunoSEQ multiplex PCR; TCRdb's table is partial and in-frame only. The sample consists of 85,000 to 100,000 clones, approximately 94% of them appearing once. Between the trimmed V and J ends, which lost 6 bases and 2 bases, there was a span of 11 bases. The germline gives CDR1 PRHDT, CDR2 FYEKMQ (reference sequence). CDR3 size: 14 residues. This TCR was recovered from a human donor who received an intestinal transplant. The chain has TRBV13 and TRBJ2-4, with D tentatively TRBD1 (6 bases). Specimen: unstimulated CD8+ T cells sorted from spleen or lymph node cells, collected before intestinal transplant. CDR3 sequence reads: CASSIQGTKNIQYF. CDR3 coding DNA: TGTGCCAGCAGTATACAGGGTACCAAAAACATTCAGTACTTC.